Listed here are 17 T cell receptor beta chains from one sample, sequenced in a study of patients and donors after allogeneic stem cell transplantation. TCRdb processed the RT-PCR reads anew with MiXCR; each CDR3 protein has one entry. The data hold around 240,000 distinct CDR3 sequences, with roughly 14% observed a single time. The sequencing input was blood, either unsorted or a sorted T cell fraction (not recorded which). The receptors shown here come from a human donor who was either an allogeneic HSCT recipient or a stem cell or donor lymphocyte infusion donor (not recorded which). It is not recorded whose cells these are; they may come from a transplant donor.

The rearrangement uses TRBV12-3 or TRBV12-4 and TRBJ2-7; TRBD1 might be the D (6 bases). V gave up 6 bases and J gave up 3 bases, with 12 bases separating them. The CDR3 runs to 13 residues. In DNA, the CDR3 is TGTGCCAGCAGCCTGGACAGACACTACGAGCAGTACTTC. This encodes CASSLDRHYEQYF.

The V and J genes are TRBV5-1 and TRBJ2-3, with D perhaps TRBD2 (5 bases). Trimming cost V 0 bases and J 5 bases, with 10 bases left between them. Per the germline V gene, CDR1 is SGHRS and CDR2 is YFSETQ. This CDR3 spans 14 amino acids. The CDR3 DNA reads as TGCGCCAGCAGCTTGGAGGACTTCAGAGATACGCAGTATTTT. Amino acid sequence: CASSLEDFRDTQYF.

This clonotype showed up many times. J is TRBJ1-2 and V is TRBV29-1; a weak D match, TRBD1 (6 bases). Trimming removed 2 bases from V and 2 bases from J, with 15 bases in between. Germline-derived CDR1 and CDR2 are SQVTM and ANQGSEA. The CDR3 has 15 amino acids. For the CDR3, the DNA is TGCAGCGTTGAACGGCAGGGGTGGGGAAACTATGGCTACACCTTC. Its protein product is CSVERQGWGNYGYTF.

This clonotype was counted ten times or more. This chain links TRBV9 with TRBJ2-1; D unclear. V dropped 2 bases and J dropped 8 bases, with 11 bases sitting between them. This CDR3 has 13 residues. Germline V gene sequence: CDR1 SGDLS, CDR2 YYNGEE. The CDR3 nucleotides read TGTGCCAGCAGCGTTAATAGCTGGGATGAGCAGTTCTTC. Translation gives CASSVNSWDEQFF.

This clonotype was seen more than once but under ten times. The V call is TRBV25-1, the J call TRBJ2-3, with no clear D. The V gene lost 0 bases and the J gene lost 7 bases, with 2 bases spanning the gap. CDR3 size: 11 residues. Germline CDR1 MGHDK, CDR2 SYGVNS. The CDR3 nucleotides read TGTGCCAGCAGTGAATATTATACGCAGTATTTT. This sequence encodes CASSEYYTQYF.

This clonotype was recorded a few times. The CDR3 spells CASSLLAEETQYF. The CDR3 bases are TGTGCCAGCAGTTTATTGGCAGAAGAGACCCAGTACTTC. V and J are TRBV12-3 or TRBV12-4 and TRBJ2-5; D remains ambiguous. The length of the CDR3 is 13 residues. V was clipped by 2 bases and J by 3 bases, with 7 bases between them.

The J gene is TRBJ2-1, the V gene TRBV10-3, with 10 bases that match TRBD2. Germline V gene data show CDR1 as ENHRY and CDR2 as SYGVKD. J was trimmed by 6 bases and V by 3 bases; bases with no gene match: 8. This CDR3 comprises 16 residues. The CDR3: CAISDLAGDIPNEQFF. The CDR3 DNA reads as TGTGCCATCAGTGACCTAGCGGGAGACATCCCCAATGAGCAGTTCTTC.

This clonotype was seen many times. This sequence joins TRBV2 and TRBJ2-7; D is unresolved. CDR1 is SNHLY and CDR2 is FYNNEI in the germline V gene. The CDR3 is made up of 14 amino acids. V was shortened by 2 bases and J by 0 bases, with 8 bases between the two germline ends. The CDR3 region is CASSERWDSYEQYF. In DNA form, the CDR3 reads TGTGCCAGCAGTGAACGGTGGGACTCCTACGAGCAGTACTTC.

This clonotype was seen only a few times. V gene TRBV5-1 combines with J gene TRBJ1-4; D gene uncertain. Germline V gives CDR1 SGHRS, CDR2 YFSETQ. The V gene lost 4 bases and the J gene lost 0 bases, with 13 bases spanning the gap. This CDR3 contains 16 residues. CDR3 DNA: TGCGCCAGCAGCACACAGCCGCCCGCAACTAATGAAAAACTGTTTTTT. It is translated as CASSTQPPATNEKLFF.

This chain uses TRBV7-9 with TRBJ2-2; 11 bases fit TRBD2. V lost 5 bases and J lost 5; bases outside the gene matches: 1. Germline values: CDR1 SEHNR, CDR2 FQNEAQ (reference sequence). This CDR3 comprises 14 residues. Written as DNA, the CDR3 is TGTGCCAGCAGCCGACTAGCGGGGACCGGGGAGCTGTTTTTT. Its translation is CASSRLAGTGELFF.

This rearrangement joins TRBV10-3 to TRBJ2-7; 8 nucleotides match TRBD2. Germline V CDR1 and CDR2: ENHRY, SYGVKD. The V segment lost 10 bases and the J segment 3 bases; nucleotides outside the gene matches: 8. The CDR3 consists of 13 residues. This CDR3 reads CATIGTRGYEQYF. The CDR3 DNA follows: TGTGCCACCATCGGGACTAGGGGCTACGAGCAGTACTTC.

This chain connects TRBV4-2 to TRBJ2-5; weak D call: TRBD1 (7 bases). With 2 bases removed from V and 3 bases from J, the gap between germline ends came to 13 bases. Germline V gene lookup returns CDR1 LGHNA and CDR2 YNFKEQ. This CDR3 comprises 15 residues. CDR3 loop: CASSQRQGGEETQYF. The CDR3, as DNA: TGTGCCAGCAGCCAAAGACAGGGAGGAGAAGAGACCCAGTACTTC.

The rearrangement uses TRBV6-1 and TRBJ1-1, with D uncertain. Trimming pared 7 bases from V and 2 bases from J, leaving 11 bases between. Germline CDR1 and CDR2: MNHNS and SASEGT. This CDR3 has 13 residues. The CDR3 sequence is CASTGRINTEAFF. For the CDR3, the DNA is TGTGCCAGCACGGGGAGAATTAACACTGAAGCTTTCTTT.

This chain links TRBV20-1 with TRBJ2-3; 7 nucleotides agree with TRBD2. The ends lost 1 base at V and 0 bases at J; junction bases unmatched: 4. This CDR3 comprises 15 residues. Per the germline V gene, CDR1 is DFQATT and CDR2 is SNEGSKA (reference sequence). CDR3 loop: CSARVGAGSTDTQYF. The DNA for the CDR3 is TGCAGTGCTAGAGTGGGAGCGGGGAGCACAGATACGCAGTATTTT.

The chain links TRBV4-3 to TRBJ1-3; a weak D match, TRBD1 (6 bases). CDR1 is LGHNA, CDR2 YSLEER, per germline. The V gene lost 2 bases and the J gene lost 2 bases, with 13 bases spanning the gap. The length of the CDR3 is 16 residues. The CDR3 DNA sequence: TGCGCCAGCAGCCAATGGAGGGGGGCGGCTGGAAACACCATATATTTT. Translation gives CASSQWRGAAGNTIYF.

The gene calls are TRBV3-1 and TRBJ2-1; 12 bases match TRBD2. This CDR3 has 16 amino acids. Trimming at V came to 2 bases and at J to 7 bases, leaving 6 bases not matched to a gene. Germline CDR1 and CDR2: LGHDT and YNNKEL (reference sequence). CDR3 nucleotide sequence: TGTGCCAGCAGCCAATTTCTAGCGGGGGGGCAGAATGAGCAGTTCTTC. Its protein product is CASSQFLAGGQNEQFF.

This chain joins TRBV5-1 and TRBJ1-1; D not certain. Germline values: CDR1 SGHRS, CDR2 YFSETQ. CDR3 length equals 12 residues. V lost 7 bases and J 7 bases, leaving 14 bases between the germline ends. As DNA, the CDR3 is TGCGCCAGCCGACGCGAGGGTCGTGAAGCTTTCTTT. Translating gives CASRREGREAFF. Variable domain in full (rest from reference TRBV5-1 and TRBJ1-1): KAGVTQTPRYLIKTRGQQVTLSCSPISGHRSVSWYQQTPGQGLQFLFEYFSETQRNKGNFPGRFSGRQFSNSRSEMNVSTLELGDSALYLCASRREGREAFFGQGTRLTVV.